This T cell receptor beta chain was obtained from a study of blood T cell repertoires in COVID-19. Looking at the study overall: PBMCs, B-cell-depleted T cells, or T cells were the source of the cDNA or gDNA that made up the material.

Per the germline V gene, CDR1 is SGDLS and CDR2 is YYNGEE. V was cut by 4 bases and J by 0 bases, with 10 bases left in between. The CDR3 is 15 amino acids. Authors' analysis steps: Researchers report that nucleated cell counts were estimated from reference gene primer amplification. Data came from immunoSEQ multiplex PCR; TCRdb stores just in-frame clones and leaves some out. V, J and clone size reflect that table, while D and trimming were determined from the DNA. This table has some 150,000 clones, roughly 90% appearing once. Sequenced input: peripheral blood. This chain joins TRBV9 and TRBJ1-4; D is uncertain. The TCR comes from a human donor in a cohort sampled during active COVID-19. The CDR3 reads CASSPWATTNEKLFF. In nucleotides, the CDR3 is TGTGCCAGCAGCCCTTGGGCGACAACTAATGAAAAACTGTTTTTT.